The sequence of this T cell receptor beta chain was determined in a study of neurological immune-mediated disorders. This clonotype was found many times. Its antigen is unknown. Overall study results and limits: None of the CDR3 amino acid sequences found in expanded clones was shared across subjects. This suggests that the TCR-beta repertoires were private in all groups.

In TCRdb, the 5' RACE reads were re-called with MiXCR into one record per CDR3 protein. The sample holds approximately 44,000 distinct CDR3 sequences; around 5.8% are singletons and the top ten take 1.3% to 1.5%. V lost 4 bases and J 4 bases, leaving 7 bases between the germline ends. The CDR3 consists of 12 residues. Germline V lookup: CDR1 SQVTM, CDR2 ANQGSEA. What was sequenced was CD4+ T cells from blood. The receptor was isolated from a young woman with multiple sclerosis. V gene TRBV29-1 combines with J gene TRBJ1-4, with a weak D call TRBD1 (5 bases). For the CDR3, the DNA is TGCAGCGTTGGGGGGAATAATGAAAAACTGTTTTTT. This codes for CSVGGNNEKLFF.